The 30 T cell receptor beta chains reported below all come from one sample, sequenced in a study of CD8 T cells in ankylosing spondylitis. TCRdb re-called the 5' RACE reads with MiXCR, one entry per CDR3 protein. The sample lists approximately 130,000 distinct CDR3 sequences, about an eighth occurring once. Sequenced material: blood, either unsorted or a sorted T cell fraction (not recorded which). The receptor source for this set is a female donor with ankylosing spondylitis or in good health (not recorded which).

Ten or more counts support this clonotype. The chain couples TRBV5-1 to TRBJ1-2; D may be TRBD1 (5 bases). Germline lookup yields CDR1 SGHRS and CDR2 YFSETQ. This CDR3 spans 15 amino acids. V was cut by 3 bases and J by 4 bases, with 16 bases left in between. For the CDR3, the DNA is TGCGCCAGCAGCTCGGGACTCCTAGAAATCTATGGCTACACCTTC. As protein: CASSSGLLEIYGYTF.

This clonotype has at least ten counts. This chain joins TRBV14 and TRBJ1-1, with D uncertain. CDR3 length equals 14 residues. V lost 7 bases and J 4 bases, leaving 16 bases between the germline ends. Germline V gives CDR1 SGHDN, CDR2 FVKESK. As DNA, the CDR3 is TGTGCCAGCAACAAAGGGTTGCTCAGCACTGAAGCTTTCTTT. Protein: CASNKGLLSTEAFF.

This clonotype has at least ten counts. The chain recombines TRBV28 with TRBJ1-5, with 9 bases matching TRBD1. The germline V gene has CDR1 MDHEN and CDR2 SYDVKM. This CDR3 has 16 amino acids. The trim removed 5 bases at V and 7 bases at J, leaving 12 bases unmatched. The DNA for the CDR3 is TGTGCCAGCAGTGACCCGGGACAGGGCTCTGGGCAGCCCCAGCATTTT. Amino acid sequence: CASSDPGQGSGQPQHF.

This clonotype was seen a handful of times. This chain uses TRBV5-4 with TRBJ1-1; D might be TRBD1 (6 bases). The CDR3 runs to 15 residues. Per the germline V gene, CDR1 is SGHNT and CDR2 is YYREEE (reference sequence). V lost 0 bases and J 6 bases, leaving 15 bases between the germline ends. CDR3 nucleotide sequence: TGTGCCAGCAGCTTGGATTCAGGGGCGGTCGCTGAAGCTTTCTTT. Its translation: CASSLDSGAVAEAFF.

This clonotype was picked up a small number of times. The chain carries TRBV28 and TRBJ2-7, with TRBD1 identical over 9 bases. Germline values: CDR1 MDHEN, CDR2 SYDVKM. The V and J ends lost 6 bases and 5 bases, in that order; junction bases with no gene match: 11. This CDR3 is built from 15 residues. This chain's CDR3 is CASSQGDRVSHEQYF. The CDR3, as DNA: TGTGCCAGCAGCCAAGGGGACAGGGTTTCCCACGAGCAGTACTTC.

This clonotype was observed many times. The chain is built from TRBV7-8 and TRBJ2-7, with no clear D. The germline gives CDR1 SGHVS, CDR2 FQNEAQ. Trimming left V 4 bases short and J 4 bases short, with 14 bases between. The length of the CDR3 is 14 residues. CDR3 DNA sequence: TGTGCCAGCAGCTCGAATCCGGGTCCATACGAGCAGTACTTC. Translation gives CASSSNPGPYEQYF.

Many counts were recorded for this clonotype. The chain is built from TRBV7-8 and TRBJ1-2; D is unclear. V lost 5 bases and J 3 bases, leaving 13 bases between the germline ends. The CDR3 loop spans 14 amino acids. Germline V gene data show CDR1 as SGHVS and CDR2 as FQNEAQ. For the CDR3, the DNA is TGTGCCAGCAGCCCCCGACCGGGAGACTATGGCTACACCTTC. Translation: CASSPRPGDYGYTF.

Concerning this clonotype: A read error may be the cause here, since a much bigger clone is one base away. The conserved closing phenylalanine or tryptophan is absent in this CDR3, likely reflecting a read error. The rearrangement links TRBV2 to TRBJ1-1; D is unclear. CDR1 and CDR2 from the germline V gene are SNHLY and FYNNEI. V was cut by 4 bases and J by 2 bases, with 8 bases left in between. The CDR3 sequence is 13 residues long. The CDR3 DNA reads TGTGCCAGCAGTGTTGAAGGAAACACTGAAGCTTTCTTG. It specifies CASSVEGNTEAFL.

This clonotype was seen more than once but under ten times. The V gene is TRBV11-2, the J gene TRBJ2-2; TRBD2 agrees at 12 bases. V lost 4 bases, J lost 6 bases, and 6 bases stayed unmatched. The CDR3 length is 16 residues. Germline-derived CDR1 and CDR2 are SGHAT and FQNNGV. CDR3 loop: CASSSRLAGESGELFF. In DNA form, the CDR3 reads TGTGCCAGCAGCTCAAGACTAGCGGGAGAGTCCGGGGAGCTGTTTTTT. Supplemented by reference TRBV11-2 and TRBJ2-2, the full variable domain reads EAGVAQSPRYKIIEKRQSVAFWCNPISGHATLYWYQQILGQGPKLLIQFQNNGVVDDSQLPKDRFSAERLKGVDSTLKIQPAKLEDSAVYLCASSSRLAGESGELFFGEGSRLTVL.

This clonotype was recorded many times. This sequence joins TRBV4-1 and TRBJ2-7; D remains unclear. This CDR3 comprises 16 residues. The germline V and J ends were trimmed by 0 bases and 2 bases, with 14 bases remaining between them. CDR1 and CDR2 (germline): MGHRA, YSYEKL. CDR3 sequence (DNA): TGCGCCAGCAGCCAAGAGGTTACTGTAACTCCCTACGAGCAGTACTTC. This gives the protein CASSQEVTVTPYEQYF.

This clonotype was found many times. The rearrangement links TRBV3-1 to TRBJ2-1, with 7 nucleotides matching TRBD2. The CDR3 sequence is 16 residues long. Trimming took 1 base from V and 3 from J; bases not matched to a gene: 6. Germline CDR1 LGHDT, CDR2 YNNKEL (reference sequence). The DNA of the CDR3 is TGTGCCAGCAGCCAAGTAAAAGGGACTATCTACAATGAGCAGTTCTTC. Protein sequence: CASSQVKGTIYNEQFF.

This clonotype was detected ten times or more. This chain connects TRBV5-1 to TRBJ2-2; the D gene is possibly TRBD2 (5 bases). Looked up from germline, CDR1 is SGHRS and CDR2 is YFSETQ. V was trimmed by 2 bases and J by 6 bases, leaving 8 bases between them. The CDR3 contains 13 residues. DNA for the CDR3: TGCGCCAGCAGCTTTGCGGGCGCCGGGGAGCTGTTTTTT. Translated, it gives CASSFAGAGELFF.

This clonotype was detected ten times or more. The CDR3 nucleotides read TGTGCCAGCAGCTTATGGCGGGGGGGCAGGGGTAGCACAGATACGCAGTATTTT. Translation: CASSLWRGGRGSTDTQYF. The chain joins TRBV11-2 to TRBJ2-3; 9 nucleotides match TRBD2. CDR1 and CDR2 from the germline V gene are SGHAT and FQNNGV. The ends lost 2 bases at V and 0 bases at J; junction bases unmatched: 9. The CDR3 spans 18 residues. Variable domain in full (rest from reference TRBV11-2 and TRBJ2-3): EAGVAQSPRYKIIEKRQSVAFWCNPISGHATLYWYQQILGQGPKLLIQFQNNGVVDDSQLPKDRFSAERLKGVDSTLKIQPAKLEDSAVYLCASSLWRGGRGSTDTQYFGPGTRLTVL.

Turning to this clonotype: The conserved phenylalanine or tryptophan is not found at the CDR3 terminus, so this likely reflects a read error. The chain combines TRBV30 with TRBJ1-2; tentative D call: TRBD1 (6 bases). The germline V gene encodes CDR1 GTSNPN and CDR2 SVGIG (reference sequence). CDR3 size: 12 residues. CDR3 nucleotide sequence: TGTACCTGGAGTAGGGGGAACTATGGCTACACCTAC. Translating gives CTWSRGNYGYTY.

At least ten counts were recorded for this clonotype. The chain uses TRBV25-1 and TRBJ2-2; D unclear. The length of the CDR3 is 13 residues. Trimming took 4 bases from V and 5 from J, leaving 8 bases between them. CDR1 is MGHDK and CDR2 is SYGVNS in the germline V gene. CDR3 amino acids: CASSVGETGELFF. Here the CDR3 DNA reads TGTGCCAGCAGTGTAGGCGAAACCGGGGAGCTGTTTTTT. The whole variable domain, remainder taken from reference TRBV25-1 and TRBJ2-2, is EADIYQTPRYLVIGTGKKITLECSQTMGHDKMYWYQQDPGMELHLIHYSYGVNSTEKGDLSSESTVSRIRTEHFPLTLESARPSHTSQYLCASSVGETGELFFGEGSRLTVL.

There are a few counts of this clonotype. The chain is built from TRBV19 and TRBJ1-6; D may be TRBD1 (6 bases). CDR1 is LNHDA and CDR2 is SQIVND in the germline V gene (reference sequence). The ends were cut back, 6 bases at V and 5 bases at J, with 11 bases in the middle. The CDR3 consists of 14 residues. CDR3 loop: CASRTRGDNSPLHF. The CDR3 DNA is TGTGCCAGTAGGACCAGGGGAGATAATTCACCCCTCCACTTT.

This clonotype has a count of ten or more. The rearrangement links TRBV10-3 to TRBJ1-6; perhaps TRBD1 as D (5 bases). Germline values: CDR1 ENHRY, CDR2 SYGVKD. The CDR3 runs 14 residues. V was pared by 3 bases and J by 7 bases, with 10 bases between. CDR3 protein: CAISDWQGNSPLHF. The CDR3 coding sequence is TGTGCCATCAGTGATTGGCAGGGCAATTCACCCCTCCACTTT.

This clonotype was detected ten times or more. The chain employs TRBV7-2 and TRBJ1-1; D is unresolved. This CDR3 has 13 residues. V lost 2 bases and J 2 bases, leaving 6 bases between the germline ends. CDR1 and CDR2 from the germline V gene are SGHTA and FQGNSA. CDR3 sequence: CASSLRRNTEAFF. The CDR3 nucleotides read TGTGCCAGCAGCTTAAGGAGAAACACTGAAGCTTTCTTT.

This clonotype came up many times. CDR3 nucleotide sequence: TGCGCCAGCAGCCAGAGCACAGATACGCAGTATTTT. Residues: CASSQSTDTQYF. J is TRBJ2-3 and V is TRBV10-2, with D unresolved. The V gene's germline CDR1 is WSHSY and CDR2 SAAADI. The CDR3 loop spans 12 amino acids. The V gene lost 6 bases and the J gene lost 0 bases, with 4 bases spanning the gap.

This clonotype occurred many times. The CDR3 loop reads CSVERTSGGQDTQYF. The CDR3 DNA follows: TGCAGCGTTGAGAGGACTAGCGGGGGTCAGGATACGCAGTATTTT. The rearrangement links TRBV29-1 to TRBJ2-3; 13 bases map to TRBD2. Per the germline V gene, CDR1 is SQVTM and CDR2 is ANQGSEA. Unmatched junction bases numbered 6, after V lost 3 bases and J lost 6 bases. The CDR3 totals 15 residues.

This clonotype was detected a few times. The gene calls are TRBV7-6 and TRBJ2-1, with a tentative D call TRBD1 (6 bases). Trimming removed 5 bases at V and 13 bases at J, with 15 bases between. The CDR3 has 12 residues. Germline CDR1 SGHVS, CDR2 FNYEAQ. CDR3 sequence (DNA): TGTGCCAGCAGCCACGACAGGTTTCCACAGTTCTTC. Protein product: CASSHDRFPQFF.

This clonotype was recorded at least ten times. A read error may account for a junction end that differs from germline. The gene calls are TRBV5-5 and TRBJ1-1; D unresolved. The CDR3 totals 14 residues. Per the germline V gene, CDR1 is SGHKS and CDR2 is YYEKEE (reference sequence). Written as DNA, the CDR3 is TGTTCCAGCAGGAACGACTTGGGAAGAACTGAAGCTTTCTTT. Its translation: CSSRNDLGRTEAFF.

Remarks on this clonotype: At one end the junction does not follow the germline gene, possibly because of a read error. V usage is TRBV7-2 and J usage is TRBJ2-6; D gene unclear. In germline, CDR1 is SGHTA, CDR2 FQGNSA. This CDR3 comprises 14 residues. In DNA, the CDR3 is TGTGCCGGCAGCTACGACTCTGGGGCCAACGTCCTGACTTTC. Protein product: CAGSYDSGANVLTF.

This clonotype was detected many times. The chain joins TRBV7-9 to TRBJ1-1; D not certain. Deletions cut 5 bases from V and 11 bases from J, with 18 bases between. CDR1 is SEHNR and CDR2 is FQNEAQ in the germline V gene (reference sequence). This CDR3 contains 13 residues. CDR3 protein: CASSTPPNLTAFF. DNA for the CDR3: TGTGCCAGCAGCACTCCACCGAACCTGACGGCTTTCTTT.

This rearrangement joins TRBV13 to TRBJ2-7; 10 positions match TRBD2. This CDR3 comprises 15 residues. Per the germline V gene, CDR1 is PRHDT and CDR2 is FYEKMQ (reference sequence). With 5 bases clipped from V and 0 bases from J, the junction kept 4 bases outside the gene matches. The CDR3 sequence is CASSRASGSSYEQYF. CDR3 nucleotides: TGTGCCAGCAGCCGAGCTAGCGGGAGCTCCTACGAGCAGTACTTC.

This clonotype was counted only a few times. The chain couples TRBV18 to TRBJ2-1; 10 nucleotides match TRBD2. CDR3 size: 16 residues. V dropped 5 bases and J dropped 3; count of bases not matched to a gene: 7. CDR1 and CDR2 from the germline V gene are KGHSH and LQKENI. The CDR3 DNA reads as TGTGCCAGCTCAGCCTGGACTAGCGGCATCTACAATGAGCAGTTCTTC. Its protein product is CASSAWTSGIYNEQFF.

V is TRBV20-1 and J is TRBJ2-5; 8 bases match TRBD2. The germline V gene has CDR1 DFQATT and CDR2 SNEGSKA (reference sequence). The length of the CDR3 is 15 residues. V was pared by 5 bases and J by 1 base, with 9 bases of the junction left unmatched. CDR3 nucleotide sequence: TGCAGTGCTCACAATTTTGCGGGAGGCCAAGAGACCCAGTACTTC. This gives the protein CSAHNFAGGQETQYF.

In its sample, this clonotype was seen many times. This chain links TRBV20-1 with TRBJ1-1; TRBD1 matches at 9 bases. V dropped 6 bases and J dropped 4; count of bases not matched to a gene: 9. CDR1 and CDR2 (germline): DFQATT, SNEGSKA (reference sequence). The CDR3 extends over 14 amino acids. The CDR3 sequence is CSARQGGPVTEAFF. CDR3 coding DNA: TGCAGTGCGAGACAGGGGGGGCCAGTCACTGAAGCTTTCTTT.

This clonotype appeared many times. The chain recombines TRBV20-1 with TRBJ2-1; TRBD2 agrees at 7 bases. The germline V gene has CDR1 DFQATT and CDR2 SNEGSKA (reference sequence). The length of the CDR3 is 14 residues. J gave up 7 bases and V 6 bases, and 12 bases lay outside the gene matches. The CDR3 nucleotides read TGCAGTGCATCAGCGGGGCCCCTGGGGAATGAGCAGTTCTTC. It yields the protein CSASAGPLGNEQFF.

This clonotype was seen repeatedly, ten times or more. This rearrangement joins TRBV29-1 to TRBJ2-1; D unresolved. The V end was cut by 8 bases, the J end by 7 bases, with 9 bases between. CDR1 and CDR2 from the germline V gene are SQVTM and ANQGSEA. The CDR3 has 10 residues. CDR3 in DNA: TGCAGCTTCCTCGATAATGAGCAGTTCTTC. It specifies CSFLDNEQFF.